This TCR beta chain was recorded in a study of blood T cell repertoires in COVID-19. Overall study context: PBMCs, B-cell-depleted T cells, or T cells were the source of the cDNA or gDNA that made up the material.

Germline CDR1 and CDR2: SEHNR and FQNEAQ (reference sequence). Trimming cost V 2 bases and J 3 bases, with 7 bases left between them. CDR3 length: 13 residues. Method: immunoSEQ multiplex PCR; TCRdb's copy keeps in-frame clones and lacks some. The data contain some 120,000 clones, around 83% of them singletons. Sequencing was performed on peripheral blood. The genes are TRBV7-9 and TRBJ2-5, with D possibly matching TRBD1 (5 bases). The receptor was isolated from a man aged 35 to 55 with acute or convalescent COVID-19. CDR3 sequence: CASSLLGEETQYF. The CDR3, as DNA: TGTGCCAGCAGCTTATTAGGGGAAGAGACCCAGTACTTC.